This T cell receptor beta chain was identified during a study of tumor and adjacent non-tumor tissue in lung cancer. Study-wide background: There were 12 adenocarcinoma, a couple of squamous cell carcinoma and 1 small cell lung cancer cases.

A note on this clonotype: The antigen is undetermined.

Notes on the study in general: TCR diversity was significantly greater in tumor than normal lung tissue. Patients with more diverse tumor TCRs had worse survival.

This sample's RNA came from whole unsorted tissue. Distant lung tissue was collected more than 3 cm away from the tumor edge. The library came from three nested PCR rounds adapted from ARM-PCR protocols. Using its own MiXCR run on the multiplex PCR reads, TCRdb lists one record per CDR3 protein. The sample includes about 48,000 distinct CDR3 sequences, 60% to 65% of them seen just once. This clonotype originated in a woman in her seventies with non-small cell lung cancer. Sequenced material: distant non-tumor lung tissue.

The chain's CDR3 is CSARDSQRSSYNEQFF. Here the CDR3 DNA reads TGCAGTGCTAGAGATAGTCAGCGGAGCTCCTACAATGAGCAGTTCTTC. The chain couples TRBV20-1 to TRBJ2-1, with a possible D match to TRBD2 (5 bases). Per germline, CDR1 DFQATT and CDR2 SNEGSKA (reference sequence). The CDR3 sequence is 16 residues long. With 0 bases removed from V and 0 bases from J, the gap between germline ends came to 12 bases.